This TCR beta chain came from a study of tumor-infiltrating lymphocytes in primary liver carcinoma. On the study more broadly: Primary liver carcinoma in the patients was surgically resected. Study-wide results and caveats: In tumor-adjacent and tumor-blood pairs, overlap was lower than in tumor region pairs. Significantly larger top-250-clone fractions were found in tumors than in blood (p = 0.039).

As to this clonotype: Its specificity is unknown.

Alongside blood RNA obtained from unsorted whole blood, germline DNA was also extracted. Patients were chronically HBV-infected and treatment-naive. Using a constant-region primer together with ProtoScript II reverse transcriptase, TCR beta cDNA was made from roughly 500 ng of total RNA. Libraries covering TCR beta were generated through three nested multiplex PCR rounds (using a slightly modified ARM-PCR). The study ran its first two PCR rounds for around 10 cycles each, using TRBV1-TRBV30 forward primers and a C-beta reverse primer. Using its own MiXCR run on the multiplex PCR reads, TCRdb lists one record per CDR3 protein. The sample consists of fewer than 400,000 distinct CDR3 sequences, 65% of them appearing once. The trim removed 5 bases at V and 9 bases at J, leaving 16 bases unmatched. Germline V gene lookup returns CDR1 SGHRS and CDR2 YFSETQ. The length of the CDR3 is 16 residues.

Sequenced: peripheral blood. The chain combines TRBV5-1 with TRBJ2-2; 7 positions agree with TRBD1. This TCR derives from a middle-aged man with primary liver carcinoma and hepatitis B virus infection. This CDR3 is CASSVSGQPLSRELFF. Written as DNA, the CDR3 is TGCGCCAGCAGTGTATCGGGACAGCCTCTGTCCAGGGAGCTGTTTTTT.